A few counts support the clone carrying this T cell receptor beta chain. TCRdb itself ran the 5' RACE reads through MiXCR, one entry per CDR3 protein. The sample consists of some 390,000 distinct CDR3 sequences, approximately 19% of them appearing once. The germline CDR1 and CDR2 sequences are KGHDR and SFDVKD. V lost 2 bases and J lost 4, with 7 bases in between. This CDR3 has 13 amino acids. This entry is derived from a study of T cells after yellow fever vaccination. Source: PBMCs, taken before the yellow fever booster vaccination. This TCR came from a man younger than 30 who received the YFV17D yellow fever vaccine. The genes are TRBV24-1 and TRBJ1-1; possible D gene TRBD1, 6 bases. CDR3 coding DNA: TGTGCCACCAGTGATTGGGACATCACTGAAGCTTTCTTT. Amino acids: CATSDWDITEAFF.